The present entry profiles one T cell receptor beta chain with its context. The antigen is unknown. Primers for the PCR totalled 60 Vbeta and 13 Jbeta. Clones were sequenced by immunoSEQ multiplex PCR, and TCRdb holds only the in-frame ones, with some missing. The table records about 200,000 clones, around 83% of them present only once. The V gene lost 7 bases and the J gene lost 3 bases, with 16 bases spanning the gap. Germline loops: CDR1 SGHRS, CDR2 YFSETQ. The CDR3 runs to 15 residues. This record comes from a study of cytomegalovirus exposure and HLA in healthy donors. Findings and caveats of the study: In a later analysis, a missense DCLRE1C variant was linked to TCR beta V- and J-gene trimming.

All donors participated as healthy donors of bone marrow. This sequence joins TRBV5-1 and TRBJ2-2; a weak D match, TRBD1 (5 bases). This sequence originates from a man aged 35-49 years in good health and CMV-seropositive. The sample consisted of PBMCs. CDR3 nucleotide sequence: TGCGCCAGCGAAGCAACATTAGGGGACACCGGGGAGCTGTTTTTT. Amino acids: CASEATLGDTGELFF.